This record looks at one T cell receptor (beta chain) sequence and its context. Its antigen is not known. The data were taken from a study of a mutant IDH1 vaccine in newly diagnosed glioma. Generated by immunoSEQ multiplex PCR, the TCRdb table keeps only in-frame clones and is missing some. The sample records roughly 60,000 clones, under 85% being singletons. V was clipped by 4 bases and J by 3 bases, with 15 bases between them. This CDR3 comprises 15 residues. Germline-derived CDR1 and CDR2 are SGHDN and FVKESK. Time point here: week 11, during vaccination. Each vaccine dose was 300 ug of mutant IDH1 20-mer peptide, with topical imiquimod.

The chain employs TRBV14 and TRBJ1-1; no clear D. The specimen comprised PBMCs, sampled from a glioma patient whose treatment included an IDH1 peptide vaccine. This clonotype originated in a man aged 30 to 39 with glioma. The DNA of the CDR3 is TGTGCCAGCAGCCTCAATACTCAGAAATACACTGAAGCTTTCTTT. Translation: CASSLNTQKYTEAFF.